This T cell receptor beta chain was recorded in a study of monozygotic twins with inflammatory bowel disease. CDR1 SGHDT and CDR2 YYEEEE come from the germline V gene. This CDR3 has 15 residues. TCRdb re-called the 5' RACE reads; every CDR3 protein appears as one record, without DNA. This sample's table reports 330,000 or so distinct CDR3 sequences. This chain joins TRBV5-6 and TRBJ2-4; as DNA is missing, the TRBD1 call by TCRdb cannot be tested. The clonotype originates from a human donor with ulcerative colitis or Crohn's disease, or a healthy co-twin of an affected twin (not recorded which). The sample was blood. The CDR3 is CASSLGDRVSNIQYF. The full variable domain, its missing parts supplied by reference TRBV5-6 and TRBJ2-4, is DAGVTQSPTHLIKTRGQQVTLRCSPKSGHDTVSWYQQALGQGPQFIFQYYEEEERQRGNFPDRFSGHQFPNYSSELNVNALLLGDSALYLCASSLGDRVSNIQYFGAGTRLSVL.